The 15 T cell receptor beta chains below all came from one sample that was sequenced in a study of shared clonotypes between healthy human individuals. Here immunoSEQ multiplex PCR was the method, and the copy in TCRdb shows in-frame clones only, minus some. Found here are a few million clones, around 93% of them singletons; the top ten hold about 0.36%. Specimen: naive CD4+ T cells from PBMCs. As for subset: CD45RA+ positively selected. The receptors shown here come from a young man in good health. Some clones in this sample may be carry-over from other donors' samples.

The chain couples TRBV6-1 to TRBJ2-1; 10 nucleotides agree with TRBD1. This CDR3 spans 15 amino acids. Trimming cost V 10 bases and J 8 bases; bases outside gene matches: 14. CDR1 and CDR2 from the germline V gene are MNHNS and SASEGT. CDR3 coding DNA: TGTGCCAACAGGCCCCGGGACAGGGGCCACCATGAGCAGTTCTTC. This encodes CANRPRDRGHHEQFF.

The chain recombines TRBV11-2 with TRBJ2-1; 7 bases match TRBD2. V gave up 5 bases and J gave up 2 bases; unmatched junction bases: 3. This CDR3 region has 14 residues. Germline V gene lookup returns CDR1 SGHAT and CDR2 FQNNGV. The DNA for the CDR3 is TGTGCCAGCAGCCCGACTAGCCCCTACAATGAGCAGTTCTTC. Translating it yields CASSPTSPYNEQFF.

This clone occurred once. This chain connects TRBV7-3 to TRBJ2-6, with D hard to call. CDR3 length: 17 amino acids. CDR1 is SGHTA and CDR2 is FQGTGA in the germline V gene. Trimming took 0 bases from V and 0 from J, leaving 9 bases between them. The CDR3 DNA reads as TGTGCCAGCAGCTTAACGTTTAGCTTCTCTGGGGCCAACGTCCTGACTTTC. Protein product: CASSLTFSFSGANVLTF.

This chain connects TRBV6-5 to TRBJ2-3; TRBD2 matches at 9 bases. From germline, CDR1 is MNHEY and CDR2 SVGAGI. This CDR3 has 13 amino acids. V gave up 2 bases and J gave up 9 bases; unmatched junction bases: 3. The CDR3 loop is CASSYASGATQYF. The CDR3 DNA sequence: TGTGCCAGCAGTTACGCTAGCGGGGCAACGCAGTATTTT.

V usage is TRBV6-1 and J usage is TRBJ1-1, with unresolved D. V was clipped by 7 bases and J by 10 bases, with 19 bases between them. This CDR3 has 13 amino acids. CDR1 and CDR2 from the germline V gene are MNHNS and SASEGT. The CDR3 region has the DNA TGTGCCAGCACCGTTACGCGCGAGAGTACAGCTTTCTTT. Translated: CASTVTRESTAFF.

This clone was seen only once. V gene TRBV14 combines with J gene TRBJ1-2; 7 bases fit TRBD1. V gave up 5 bases and J gave up 2 bases; unmatched junction bases: 2. CDR3 length: 13 residues. From germline, CDR1 is SGHDN and CDR2 FVKESK. CDR3 protein: CASSMGQNYGYTF. The CDR3 coding sequence is TGTGCCAGCAGCATGGGACAGAACTATGGCTACACCTTC.

The chain links TRBV6-4 to TRBJ1-5; possible D gene TRBD1, 6 bases. V was trimmed by 6 bases and J by 5 bases, leaving 14 bases between them. This CDR3 region has 14 residues. The V gene's germline CDR1 is MRHNA and CDR2 SNTAGT. CDR3 loop: CASRVQGRDQPQHF. The CDR3 DNA follows: TGTGCCAGCAGAGTACAGGGTCGGGATCAGCCCCAGCATTTT.

This clone was found once. The sample has other DNA sequences that encode this CDR3 too. The CDR3 DNA is TGTGCCAGCAGTTTAAACAGGGGCACTGAAGCTTTCTTT. Translated, it gives CASSLNRGTEAFF. The chain links TRBV27 to TRBJ1-1; 7 bases are shared with TRBD1. The CDR3 covers 13 residues. Germline assignment: CDR1 MNHEY and CDR2 SMNVEV (reference sequence). V shed 2 bases, J shed 4 bases, and the junction held 1 base outside the gene matches.

This clone turned up a few times. The chain joins TRBV5-6 to TRBJ1-2; D call uncertain. This CDR3 has 13 amino acids. With 2 bases removed from V and 4 bases from J, the gap between germline ends came to 9 bases. Germline assignment: CDR1 SGHDT and CDR2 YYEEEE. The CDR3 sequence is CASSFWATYGYTF. In nucleotides, the CDR3 is TGTGCCAGCAGCTTTTGGGCCACCTATGGCTACACCTTC. The full variable domain, completed using reference TRBV5-6 and TRBJ1-2, is DAGVTQSPTHLIKTRGQQVTLRCSPKSGHDTVSWYQQALGQGPQFIFQYYEEEERQRGNFPDRFSGHQFPNYSSELNVNALLLGDSALYLCASSFWATYGYTFGSGTRLTVV.

The chain uses TRBV5-6 and TRBJ1-1, with 9 positions matching TRBD1. V was pared by 3 bases and J by 4 bases, with 10 bases of the junction left unmatched. The CDR3 is 16 residues long. Germline loops: CDR1 SGHDT, CDR2 YYEEEE. CDR3 loop: CASSWGTGFLSTEAFF. In nucleotides, the CDR3 is TGTGCCAGCAGCTGGGGGACAGGGTTTTTAAGCACTGAAGCTTTCTTT.

This clone was counted once. The V gene is TRBV5-4, the J gene TRBJ2-5, with 7 bases that match TRBD2. This CDR3 comprises 14 residues. V trimming: 1 base; J trimming: 9 bases; junction bases outside the gene matches: 9. Germline V gene data show CDR1 as SGHNT and CDR2 as YYREEE (reference sequence). CDR3: CASSLRLADEPQYF. Written as DNA, the CDR3 is TGTGCCAGCAGCTTGCGACTAGCTGACGAACCCCAGTACTTC.

As to this clone: Within the sample, other DNA sequences also encode this same CDR3. The chain employs TRBV5-4 and TRBJ2-7; 12 bases agree with TRBD2. This CDR3 region has 16 residues. V gave up 0 bases and J gave up 2 bases; unmatched junction bases: 3. CDR1 is SGHNT, CDR2 YYREEE, per germline (reference sequence). This CDR3 reads CASSLGLAGGTYEQYF. The CDR3 bases are TGTGCCAGCAGCTTGGGCCTAGCGGGAGGGACCTACGAGCAGTACTTC.

The genes are TRBV28 and TRBJ2-4; TRBD1 matches at 9 bases. CDR1 is MDHEN and CDR2 is SYDVKM in the germline V gene. V shed 6 bases, J shed 1 base, and the junction held 10 bases outside the gene matches. CDR3 length: 17 residues. The CDR3 bases are TGTGCCAGCAGCCTCCCGGGACAGGGCTGGGCCAAAAACATTCAGTACTTC. Encoded protein: CASSLPGQGWAKNIQYF.

This clone was counted a few times. The sample holds other DNA sequences that translate to the same CDR3. This chain links TRBV5-6 with TRBJ1-5; D is undetermined. Germline assignment: CDR1 SGHDT and CDR2 YYEEEE. The CDR3 contains 15 residues. V shed 4 bases and J shed 0 bases, with 11 bases lying between them. This chain's CDR3 is CASSRRAVSNQPQHF. CDR3 bases: TGTGCCAGCAGCCGGAGGGCGGTTAGCAATCAGCCCCAGCATTTT.

A remark on this clone: The same CDR3 arises from other DNA sequences in this sample as well. The V call is TRBV6-5, the J call TRBJ2-1; D is unresolved. CDR1 is MNHEY and CDR2 is SVGAGI in the germline V gene. V lost 5 bases and J lost 0, with 5 bases in between. This CDR3 region has 13 residues. For the CDR3, the DNA is TGTGCCAGCAGTCTCGACTCCTACAATGAGCAGTTCTTC. Residues: CASSLDSYNEQFF.